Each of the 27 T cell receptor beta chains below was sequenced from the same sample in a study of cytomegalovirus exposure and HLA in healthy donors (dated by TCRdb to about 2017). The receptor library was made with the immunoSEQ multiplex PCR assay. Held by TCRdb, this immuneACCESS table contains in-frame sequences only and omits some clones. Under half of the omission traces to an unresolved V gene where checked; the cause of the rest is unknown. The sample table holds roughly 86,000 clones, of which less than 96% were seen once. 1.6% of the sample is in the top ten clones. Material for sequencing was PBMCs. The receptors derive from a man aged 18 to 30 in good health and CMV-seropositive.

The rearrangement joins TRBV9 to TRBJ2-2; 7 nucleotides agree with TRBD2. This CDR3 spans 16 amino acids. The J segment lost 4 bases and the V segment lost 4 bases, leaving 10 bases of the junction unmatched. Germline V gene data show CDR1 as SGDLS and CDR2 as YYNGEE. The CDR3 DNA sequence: TGTGCCAGCAGCCTTGCAGCGGGGACGTTCACCGGGGAGCTGTTTTTT. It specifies CASSLAAGTFTGELFF.

The CDR3: CASSAWGTSGSWETQYF. The CDR3 DNA follows: TGTGCCAGTAGTGCATGGGGGACTAGCGGGAGTTGGGAGACCCAGTACTTC. The chain combines TRBV19 with TRBJ2-5; 14 bases align to TRBD2. CDR3 length equals 17 residues. V lost 5 bases to trimming and J lost 5 bases; unmatched junction nucleotides: 10. CDR1 is LNHDA, CDR2 SQIVND, per germline (reference sequence).

DNA of the CDR3: TGTGCCAGTAGTGATGCCAGGGTGGGCACCGGGGAGCTGTTTTTT. This codes for CASSDARVGTGELFF. The rearrangement uses TRBV19 and TRBJ2-2; possible D gene TRBD1, 5 bases. V lost 5 bases to trimming and J lost 4 bases, with 14 bases between them. The CDR3 covers 15 residues. Germline values: CDR1 LNHDA, CDR2 SQIVND (reference sequence).

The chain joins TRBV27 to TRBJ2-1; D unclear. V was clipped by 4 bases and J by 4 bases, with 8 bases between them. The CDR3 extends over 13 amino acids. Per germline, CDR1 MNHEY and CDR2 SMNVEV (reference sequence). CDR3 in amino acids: CASSSSDYNEQFF. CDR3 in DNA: TGTGCCAGCAGTTCCTCAGATTACAATGAGCAGTTCTTC.

The CDR3 here is CSVAGLAEITTTGELFF. The DNA for the CDR3 is TGCAGCGTTGCGGGACTAGCGGAAATTACAACCACCGGGGAGCTGTTTTTT. The chain joins TRBV29-1 to TRBJ2-2, with 11 bases identical to TRBD2. CDR3 size: 17 residues. Germline values: CDR1 SQVTM, CDR2 ANQGSEA. V lost 4 bases to trimming and J lost 4 bases; unmatched junction nucleotides: 11.

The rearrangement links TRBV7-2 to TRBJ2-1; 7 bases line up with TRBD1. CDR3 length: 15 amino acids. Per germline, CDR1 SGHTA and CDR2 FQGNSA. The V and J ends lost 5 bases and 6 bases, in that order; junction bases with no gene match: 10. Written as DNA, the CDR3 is TGTGCCAGCAGCCTACGCCGACAGGGCTTCAATGAGCAGTTCTTC. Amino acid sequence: CASSLRRQGFNEQFF.

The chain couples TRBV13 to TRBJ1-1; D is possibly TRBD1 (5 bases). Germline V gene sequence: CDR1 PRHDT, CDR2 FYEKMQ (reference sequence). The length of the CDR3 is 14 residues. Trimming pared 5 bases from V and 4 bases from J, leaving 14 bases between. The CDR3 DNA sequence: TGTGCCAGCAGCGATAATTCAAGGGGCACTGAAGCTTTCTTT. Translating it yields CASSDNSRGTEAFF.

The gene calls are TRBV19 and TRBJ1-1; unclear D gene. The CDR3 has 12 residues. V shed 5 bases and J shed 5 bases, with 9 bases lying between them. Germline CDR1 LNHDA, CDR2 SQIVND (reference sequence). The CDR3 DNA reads TGTGCCAGTAGTCTCTCTATGACTGAAGCTTTCTTT. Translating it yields CASSLSMTEAFF.

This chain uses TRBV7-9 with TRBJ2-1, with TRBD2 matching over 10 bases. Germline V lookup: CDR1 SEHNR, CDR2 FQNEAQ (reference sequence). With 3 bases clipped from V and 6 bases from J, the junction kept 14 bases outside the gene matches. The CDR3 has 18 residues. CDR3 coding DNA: TGTGCCAGCAGCTTCCCCCCCGGGACTAGCGCCTTTCGCAATGAGCAGTTCTTC. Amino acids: CASSFPPGTSAFRNEQFF. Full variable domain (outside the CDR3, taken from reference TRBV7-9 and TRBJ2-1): DTGVSQNPRHKITKRGQNVTFRCDPISEHNRLYWYRQTLGQGPEFLTYFQNEAQLEKSRLLSDRFSAERPKGSFSTLEIQRTEQGDSAMYLCASSFPPGTSAFRNEQFFGPGTRLTVL.

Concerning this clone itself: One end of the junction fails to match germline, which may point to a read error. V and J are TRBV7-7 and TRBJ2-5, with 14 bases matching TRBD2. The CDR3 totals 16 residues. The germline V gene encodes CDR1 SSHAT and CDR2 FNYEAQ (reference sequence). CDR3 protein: CASSLGTSGSQETQYF. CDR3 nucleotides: TGTGCTAGCAGCTTAGGGACTAGCGGGAGTCAAGAGACCCAGTACTTC. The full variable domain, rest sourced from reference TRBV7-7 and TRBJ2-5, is GAGVSQSPRYKVTKRGQDVTLRCDPISSHATLYWYQQALGQGPEFLTYFNYEAQPDKSGLPSDRFSAERPEGSISTLTIQRTEQRDSAMYRCASSLGTSGSQETQYFGPGTRLLVL.

Written as DNA, the CDR3 is TGTGCCAGTAGGGGAGGGGCATCCTACGAGCAGTACTTC. Amino acids: CASRGGASYEQYF. The rearrangement links TRBV19 to TRBJ2-7, with 7 bases matching TRBD2. V shed 6 bases and J 1 base; nucleotides not matched to a gene: 3. The CDR3 covers 13 residues. Germline values: CDR1 LNHDA, CDR2 SQIVND (reference sequence).

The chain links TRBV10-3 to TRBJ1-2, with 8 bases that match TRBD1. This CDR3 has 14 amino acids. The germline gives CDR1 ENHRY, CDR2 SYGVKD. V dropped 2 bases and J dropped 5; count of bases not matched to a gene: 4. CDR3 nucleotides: TGTGCCATCAGTGAGGGGGACAGGCATTATGGCTACACCTTC. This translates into CAISEGDRHYGYTF.

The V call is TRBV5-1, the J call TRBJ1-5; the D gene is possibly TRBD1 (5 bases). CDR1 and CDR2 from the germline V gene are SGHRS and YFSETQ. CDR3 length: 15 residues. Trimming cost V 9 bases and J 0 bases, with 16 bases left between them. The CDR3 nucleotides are TGCGCCACCACCGGGGGGGAGAATAGCAATCAGCCCCAGCATTTT. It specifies CATTGGENSNQPQHF. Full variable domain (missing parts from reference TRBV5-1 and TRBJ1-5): KAGVTQTPRYLIKTRGQQVTLSCSPISGHRSVSWYQQTPGQGLQFLFEYFSETQRNKGNFPGRFSGRQFSNSRSEMNVSTLELGDSALYLCATTGGENSNQPQHFGDGTRLSIL.

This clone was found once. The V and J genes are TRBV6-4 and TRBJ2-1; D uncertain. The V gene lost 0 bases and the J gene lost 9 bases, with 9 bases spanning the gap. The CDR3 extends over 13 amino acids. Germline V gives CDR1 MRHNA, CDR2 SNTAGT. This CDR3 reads CASSDSRGFEQFF. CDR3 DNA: TGTGCCAGCAGTGACTCTAGAGGATTTGAGCAGTTCTTC.

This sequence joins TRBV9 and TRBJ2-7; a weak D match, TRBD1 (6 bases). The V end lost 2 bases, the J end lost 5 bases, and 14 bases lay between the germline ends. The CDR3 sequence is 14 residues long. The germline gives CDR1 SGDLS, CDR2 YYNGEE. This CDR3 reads CASSVYRASDEQYF. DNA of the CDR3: TGTGCCAGCAGCGTCTACAGGGCCAGCGACGAGCAGTACTTC. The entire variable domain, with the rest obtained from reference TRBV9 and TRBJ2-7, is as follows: DSGVTQTPKHLITATGQRVTLRCSPRSGDLSVYWYQQSLDQGLQFLIQYYNGEERAKGNILERFSAQQFPDLHSELNLSSLELGDSALYFCASSVYRASDEQYFGPGTRLTVT.

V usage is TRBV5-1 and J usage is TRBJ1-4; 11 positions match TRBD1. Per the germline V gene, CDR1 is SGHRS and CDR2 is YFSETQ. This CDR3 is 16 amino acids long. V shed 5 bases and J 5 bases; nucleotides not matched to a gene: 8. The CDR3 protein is CASRRTGGERNEKLFF. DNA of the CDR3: TGCGCCAGCAGGCGGACAGGGGGCGAACGAAATGAAAAACTGTTTTTT.

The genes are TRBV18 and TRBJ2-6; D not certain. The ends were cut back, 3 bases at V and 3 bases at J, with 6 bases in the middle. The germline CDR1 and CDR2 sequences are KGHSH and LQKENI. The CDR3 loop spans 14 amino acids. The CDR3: CASSPSVGANVLTF. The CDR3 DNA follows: TGTGCCAGCTCACCCTCGGTTGGGGCCAACGTCCTGACTTTC.

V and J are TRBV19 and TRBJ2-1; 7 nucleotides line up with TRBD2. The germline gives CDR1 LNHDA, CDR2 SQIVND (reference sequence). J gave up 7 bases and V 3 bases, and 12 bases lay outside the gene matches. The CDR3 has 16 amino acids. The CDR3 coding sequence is TGTGCCAGTAGTATGGCCGTGGAGACTAGCCCAAATGAGCAGTTCTTC. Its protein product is CASSMAVETSPNEQFF.

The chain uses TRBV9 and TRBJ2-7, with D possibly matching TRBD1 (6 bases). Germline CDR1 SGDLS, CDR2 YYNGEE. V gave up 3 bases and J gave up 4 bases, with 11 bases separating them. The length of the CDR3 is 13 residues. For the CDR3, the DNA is TGTGCCAGCAGCGGACAGGACAGATACGAGCAGTACTTC. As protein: CASSGQDRYEQYF.

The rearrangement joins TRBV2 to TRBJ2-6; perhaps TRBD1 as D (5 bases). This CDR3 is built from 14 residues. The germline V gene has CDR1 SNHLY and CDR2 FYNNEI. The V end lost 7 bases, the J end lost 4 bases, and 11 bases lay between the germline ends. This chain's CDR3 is CASTQGSGANVLTF. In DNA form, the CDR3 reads TGTGCCAGCACCCAGGGTTCAGGGGCCAACGTCCTGACTTTC.

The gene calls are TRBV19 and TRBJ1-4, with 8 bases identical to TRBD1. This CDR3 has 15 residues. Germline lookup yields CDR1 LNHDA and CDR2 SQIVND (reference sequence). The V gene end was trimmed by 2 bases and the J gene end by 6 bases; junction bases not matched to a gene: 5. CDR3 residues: CASSIMDRADEKLFF. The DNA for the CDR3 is TGTGCCAGTAGTATAATGGACAGGGCAGATGAAAAACTGTTTTTT.

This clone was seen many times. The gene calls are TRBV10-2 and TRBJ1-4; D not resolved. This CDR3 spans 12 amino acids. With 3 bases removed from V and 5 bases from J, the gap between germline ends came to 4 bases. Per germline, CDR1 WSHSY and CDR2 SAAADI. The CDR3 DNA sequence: TGCGCCAGCAGTGACCCAAATGAAAAACTGTTTTTT. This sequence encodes CASSDPNEKLFF.

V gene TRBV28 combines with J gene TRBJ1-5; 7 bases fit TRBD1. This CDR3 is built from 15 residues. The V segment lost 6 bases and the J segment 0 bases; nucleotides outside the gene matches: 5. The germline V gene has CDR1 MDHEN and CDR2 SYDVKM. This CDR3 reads CASSSTGDSNQPQHF. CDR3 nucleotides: TGTGCCAGCAGCTCAACAGGGGATAGCAATCAGCCCCAGCATTTT. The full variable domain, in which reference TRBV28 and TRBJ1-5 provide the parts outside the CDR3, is DVKVTQSSRYLVKRTGEKVFLECVQDMDHENMFWYRQDPGLGLRLIYFSYDVKMKEKGDIPEGYSVSREKKERFSLILESASTNQTSMYLCASSSTGDSNQPQHFGDGTRLSIL.

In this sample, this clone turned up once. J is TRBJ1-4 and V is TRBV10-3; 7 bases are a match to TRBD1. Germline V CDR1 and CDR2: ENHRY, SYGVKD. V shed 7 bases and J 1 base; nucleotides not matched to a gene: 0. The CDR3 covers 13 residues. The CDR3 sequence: CAITGGTNEKLFF. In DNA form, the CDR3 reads TGTGCCATCACAGGGGGAACTAATGAAAAACTGTTTTTT.

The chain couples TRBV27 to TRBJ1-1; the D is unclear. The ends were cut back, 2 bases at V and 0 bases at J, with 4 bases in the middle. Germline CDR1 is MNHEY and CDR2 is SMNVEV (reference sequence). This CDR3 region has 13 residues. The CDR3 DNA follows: TGTGCCAGCAGTTTACAATTGAACACTGAAGCTTTCTTT. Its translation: CASSLQLNTEAFF.

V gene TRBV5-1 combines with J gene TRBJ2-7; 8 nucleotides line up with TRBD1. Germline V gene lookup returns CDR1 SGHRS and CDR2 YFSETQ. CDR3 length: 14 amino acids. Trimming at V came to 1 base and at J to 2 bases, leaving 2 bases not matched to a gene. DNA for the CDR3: TGCGCCAGCAGCTTGCGGACAGGGCCCTACGAGCAGTACTTC. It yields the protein CASSLRTGPYEQYF.

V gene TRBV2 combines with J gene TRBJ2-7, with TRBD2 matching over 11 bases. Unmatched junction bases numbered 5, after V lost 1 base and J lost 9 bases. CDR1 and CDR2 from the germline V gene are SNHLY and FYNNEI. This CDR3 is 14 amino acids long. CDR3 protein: CASSEDSSGGVQYF. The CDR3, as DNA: TGTGCCAGCAGTGAAGACAGTAGCGGGGGGGTGCAGTACTTC.